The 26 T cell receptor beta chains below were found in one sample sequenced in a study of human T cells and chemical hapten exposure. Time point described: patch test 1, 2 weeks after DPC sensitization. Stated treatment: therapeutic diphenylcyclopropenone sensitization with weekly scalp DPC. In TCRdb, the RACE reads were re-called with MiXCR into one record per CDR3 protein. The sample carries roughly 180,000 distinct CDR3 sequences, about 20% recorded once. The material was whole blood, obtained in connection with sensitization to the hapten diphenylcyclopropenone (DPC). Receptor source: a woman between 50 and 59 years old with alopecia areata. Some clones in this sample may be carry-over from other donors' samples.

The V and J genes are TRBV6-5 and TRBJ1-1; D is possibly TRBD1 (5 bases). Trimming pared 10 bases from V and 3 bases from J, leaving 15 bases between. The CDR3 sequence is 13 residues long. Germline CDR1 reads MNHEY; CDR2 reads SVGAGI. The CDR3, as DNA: TGTGCCACCCTGAGTGGCAGGGACACTGAAGCTTTCTTT. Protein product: CATLSGRDTEAFF.

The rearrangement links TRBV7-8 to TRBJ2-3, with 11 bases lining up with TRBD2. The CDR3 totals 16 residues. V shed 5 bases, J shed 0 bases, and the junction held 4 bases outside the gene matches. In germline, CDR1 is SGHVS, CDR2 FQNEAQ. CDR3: CASSQWTSGSTDTQYF. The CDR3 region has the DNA TGTGCCAGCAGCCAATGGACTAGCGGGAGCACAGATACGCAGTATTTT.

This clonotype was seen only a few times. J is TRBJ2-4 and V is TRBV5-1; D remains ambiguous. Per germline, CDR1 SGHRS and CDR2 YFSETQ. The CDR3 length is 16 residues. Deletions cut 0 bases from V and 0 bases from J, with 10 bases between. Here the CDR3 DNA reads TGCGCCAGCAGCTTGGAGTTGGGGTTAGCCAAAAACATTCAGTACTTC. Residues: CASSLELGLAKNIQYF.

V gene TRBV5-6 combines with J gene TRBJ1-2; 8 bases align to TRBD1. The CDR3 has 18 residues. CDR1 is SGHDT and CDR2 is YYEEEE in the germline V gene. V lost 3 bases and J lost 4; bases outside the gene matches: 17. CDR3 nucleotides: TGTGCCAGCAGCTCCTTCCCGCGACAGGGGAAGTTCCCCTATGGCTACACCTTC. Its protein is CASSSFPRQGKFPYGYTF.

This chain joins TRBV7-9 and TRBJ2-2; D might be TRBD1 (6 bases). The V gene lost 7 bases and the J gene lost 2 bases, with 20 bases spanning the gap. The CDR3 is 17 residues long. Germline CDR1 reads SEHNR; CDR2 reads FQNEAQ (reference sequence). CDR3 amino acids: CASTLITGTPNTGELFF. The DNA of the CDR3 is TGTGCCAGCACCCTCATCACGGGGACACCCAACACCGGGGAGCTGTTTTTT.

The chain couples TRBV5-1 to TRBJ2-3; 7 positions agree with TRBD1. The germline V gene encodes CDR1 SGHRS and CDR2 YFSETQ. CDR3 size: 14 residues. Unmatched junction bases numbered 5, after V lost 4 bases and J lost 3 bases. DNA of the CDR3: TGCGCCAGCAGCCTGGACAGGCGTACAGATACGCAGTATTTT. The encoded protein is CASSLDRRTDTQYF.

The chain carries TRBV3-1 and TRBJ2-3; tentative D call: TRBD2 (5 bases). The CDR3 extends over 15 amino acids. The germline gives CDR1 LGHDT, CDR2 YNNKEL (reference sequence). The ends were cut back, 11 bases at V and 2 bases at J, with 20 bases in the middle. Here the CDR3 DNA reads TGTGCCCCTCTCTCGGCCGAGCGGTACACAGATACGCAGTATTTT. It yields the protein CAPLSAERYTDTQYF.

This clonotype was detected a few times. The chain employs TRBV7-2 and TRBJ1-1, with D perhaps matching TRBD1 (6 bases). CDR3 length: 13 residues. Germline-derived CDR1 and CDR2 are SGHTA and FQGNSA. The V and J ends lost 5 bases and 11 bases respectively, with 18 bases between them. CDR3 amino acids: CASSRDWIGGAFF. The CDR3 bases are TGTGCCAGCAGCCGGGATTGGATAGGGGGGGCTTTCTTT.

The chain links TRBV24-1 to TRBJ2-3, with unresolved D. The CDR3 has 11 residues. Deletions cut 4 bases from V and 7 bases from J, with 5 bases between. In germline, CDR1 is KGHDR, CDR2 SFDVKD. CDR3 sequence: CATSDRNTQYF. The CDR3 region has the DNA TGTGCCACCAGTGACCGAAATACGCAGTATTTT.

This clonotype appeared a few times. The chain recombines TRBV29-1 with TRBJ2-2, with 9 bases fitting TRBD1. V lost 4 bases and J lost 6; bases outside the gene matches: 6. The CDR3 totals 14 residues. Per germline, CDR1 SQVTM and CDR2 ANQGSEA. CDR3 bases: TGCAGCGTTGGAGGGGGACAGGGCGCCGGGGAGCTGTTTTTT. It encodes CSVGGGQGAGELFF.

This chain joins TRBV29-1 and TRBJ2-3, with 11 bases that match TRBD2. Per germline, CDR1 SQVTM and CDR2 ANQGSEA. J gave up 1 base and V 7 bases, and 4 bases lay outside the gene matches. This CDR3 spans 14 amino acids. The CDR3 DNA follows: TGCAGCGCTGTGACTAGCGGGGGCACAGATACGCAGTATTTT. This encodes CSAVTSGGTDTQYF.

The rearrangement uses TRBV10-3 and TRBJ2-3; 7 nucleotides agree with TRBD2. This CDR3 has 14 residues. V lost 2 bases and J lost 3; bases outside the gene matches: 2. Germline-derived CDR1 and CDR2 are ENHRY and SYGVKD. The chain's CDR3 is CAISETSDTDTQYF. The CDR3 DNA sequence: TGTGCCATCAGTGAGACTAGCGATACAGATACGCAGTATTTT.

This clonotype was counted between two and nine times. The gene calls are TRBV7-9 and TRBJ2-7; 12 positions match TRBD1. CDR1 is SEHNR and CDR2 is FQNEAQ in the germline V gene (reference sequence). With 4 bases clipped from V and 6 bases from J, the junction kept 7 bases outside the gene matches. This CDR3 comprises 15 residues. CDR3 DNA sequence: TGTGCCAGCAGCTCCACCGGGACAGGGGGCCGCGAGCAGTACTTC. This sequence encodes CASSSTGTGGREQYF. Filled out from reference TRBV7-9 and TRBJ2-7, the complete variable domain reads DTGVSQNPRHKITKRGQNVTFRCDPISEHNRLYWYRQTLGQGPEFLTYFQNEAQLEKSRLLSDRFSAERPKGSFSTLEIQRTEQGDSAMYLCASSSTGTGGREQYFGPGTRLTVT.

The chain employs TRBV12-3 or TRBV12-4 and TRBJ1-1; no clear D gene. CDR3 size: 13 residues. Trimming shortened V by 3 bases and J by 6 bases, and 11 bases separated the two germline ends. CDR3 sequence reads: CASSFTVDAEAFF. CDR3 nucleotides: TGTGCCAGCAGTTTTACCGTTGACGCTGAAGCTTTCTTT.

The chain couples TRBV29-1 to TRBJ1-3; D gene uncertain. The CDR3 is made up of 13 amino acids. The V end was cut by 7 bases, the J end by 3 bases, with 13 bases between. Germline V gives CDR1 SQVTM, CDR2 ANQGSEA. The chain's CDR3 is CSGVAYGGNTIYF. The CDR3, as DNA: TGCAGCGGGGTCGCCTACGGTGGAAACACCATATATTTT.

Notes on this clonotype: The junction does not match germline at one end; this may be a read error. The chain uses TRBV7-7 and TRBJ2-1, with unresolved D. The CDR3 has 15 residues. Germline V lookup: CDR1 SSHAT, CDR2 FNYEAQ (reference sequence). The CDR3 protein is CASSLDIESYNEQFF. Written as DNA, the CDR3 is TGTGCTAGCAGCTTAGACATCGAATCCTACAATGAGCAGTTCTTC.

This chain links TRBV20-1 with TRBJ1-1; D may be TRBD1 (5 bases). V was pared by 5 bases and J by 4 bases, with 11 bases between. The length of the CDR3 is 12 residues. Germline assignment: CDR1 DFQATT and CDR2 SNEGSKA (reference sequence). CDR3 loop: CSAPQASTEAFF. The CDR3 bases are TGCAGTGCTCCACAGGCCAGCACTGAAGCTTTCTTT.

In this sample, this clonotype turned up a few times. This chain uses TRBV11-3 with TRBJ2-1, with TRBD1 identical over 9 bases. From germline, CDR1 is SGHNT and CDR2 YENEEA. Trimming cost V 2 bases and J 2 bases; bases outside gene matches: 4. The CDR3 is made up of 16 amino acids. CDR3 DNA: TGTGCCAGCAGCTTAACGGGACAGGGCCCCTACAATGAGCAGTTCTTC. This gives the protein CASSLTGQGPYNEQFF.

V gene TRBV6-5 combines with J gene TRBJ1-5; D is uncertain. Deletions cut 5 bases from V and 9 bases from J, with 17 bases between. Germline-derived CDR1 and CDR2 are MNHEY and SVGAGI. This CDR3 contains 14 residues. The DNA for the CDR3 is TGTGCCAGCAGTAAAGCCCAGAAAGAGGCGCCCCAGCATTTT. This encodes CASSKAQKEAPQHF.

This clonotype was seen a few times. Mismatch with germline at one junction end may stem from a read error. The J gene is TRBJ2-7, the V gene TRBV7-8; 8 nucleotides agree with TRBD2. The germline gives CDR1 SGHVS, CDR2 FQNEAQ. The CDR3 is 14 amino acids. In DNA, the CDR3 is TGTGCCAGCAGCGACGGGACTAGGGCCTATGAGCAGTACTTC. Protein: CASSDGTRAYEQYF.

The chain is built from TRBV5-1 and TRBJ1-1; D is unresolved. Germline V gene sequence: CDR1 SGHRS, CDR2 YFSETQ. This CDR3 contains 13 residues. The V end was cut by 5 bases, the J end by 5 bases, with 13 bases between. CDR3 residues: CASRGVVGTEAFF. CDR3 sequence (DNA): TGCGCCAGCAGAGGCGTGGTAGGGACTGAAGCTTTCTTT.

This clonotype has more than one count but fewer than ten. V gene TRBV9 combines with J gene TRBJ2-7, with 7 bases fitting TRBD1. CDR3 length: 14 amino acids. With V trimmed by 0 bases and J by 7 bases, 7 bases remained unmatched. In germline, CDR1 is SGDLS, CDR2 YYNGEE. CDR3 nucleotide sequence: TGTGCCAGCAGCGTAGCAACAGGGGTTGGGGAGCAGTACTTC. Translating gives CASSVATGVGEQYF.

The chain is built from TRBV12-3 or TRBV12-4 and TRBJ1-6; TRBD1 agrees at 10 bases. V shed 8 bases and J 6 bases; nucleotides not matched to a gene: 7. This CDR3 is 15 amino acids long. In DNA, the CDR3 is TGTGCCAGCGTGACCCGGGACAGGGGTAATTCACCCCTCCACTTT. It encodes CASVTRDRGNSPLHF.

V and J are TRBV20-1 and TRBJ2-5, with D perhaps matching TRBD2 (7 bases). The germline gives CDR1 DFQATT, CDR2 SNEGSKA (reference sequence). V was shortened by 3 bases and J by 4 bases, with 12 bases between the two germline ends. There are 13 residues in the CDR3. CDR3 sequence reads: CSARGAGVETQYF. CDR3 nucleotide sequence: TGCAGTGCTAGGGGGGCGGGAGTAGAGACCCAGTACTTC.

The CDR3 coding sequence is TGTGCCAGCAGCTTAAGGTCCCCTAGAGGGGGAATTAGCACTGAAGCTTTCTTT. It encodes CASSLRSPRGGISTEAFF. J is TRBJ1-1 and V is TRBV7-9; a possible D gene is TRBD1 (6 bases). V was cut by 2 bases and J by 4 bases, with 23 bases left in between. The CDR3 covers 18 residues. The germline V gene encodes CDR1 SEHNR and CDR2 FQNEAQ (reference sequence).

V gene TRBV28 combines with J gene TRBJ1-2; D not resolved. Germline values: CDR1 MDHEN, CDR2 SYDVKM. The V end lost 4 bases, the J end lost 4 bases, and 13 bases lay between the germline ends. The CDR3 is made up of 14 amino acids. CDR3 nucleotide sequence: TGTGCCAGCAGTTGGACCGAGCTCTTCTATGGCTACACCTTC. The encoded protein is CASSWTELFYGYTF.